Only a few counts were recorded for the clone carrying this T cell receptor (beta chain). Its antigen is not identified. These data come from a study of shared clonotypes between healthy human individuals. Study observations and caveats: Blood was the sole source, and tissue repertoires probably differ.

Germline V gene sequence: CDR1 SGHRS, CDR2 YFSETQ. Unmatched junction bases numbered 7, after V lost 3 bases and J lost 5 bases. This CDR3 comprises 14 residues. Sorted-subset replicate PCRs used 200 ng of genomic DNA. This amount corresponded to 30,000 to 35,000 T cell genomes. Repertoires were generated with immunoSEQ multiplex PCR, while TCRdb's copy carries only in-frame clones and drops some. The sample lists around 700,000 clones, under 80% seen once, with over 1.5% in the top ten. The J gene is TRBJ1-1, the V gene TRBV5-1; TRBD1 aligns across 7 bases. Sequencing was performed on memory CD4+ T cells sorted from blood. Subset specified: CD45RA-negative fraction. The sequence derives from a woman under 40 in good health. CDR3 residues: CASSYGTVGTEAFF. The CDR3 nucleotides are TGCGCCAGCAGCTATGGGACAGTAGGTACTGAAGCTTTCTTT.